One sample yielded the 3 T cell receptor beta chains listed below, sequenced in a study of blood T cell repertoires in COVID-19. Some clones are missing from TCRdb's copy, which holds only in-frame ones; the method was immunoSEQ multiplex PCR. The sample carries approximately 390,000 clones, nearly 90% recorded once. The sequencing sample was made of PBMCs or T cells enriched from blood (not recorded which). Receptors originate from a woman aged 40 to 55 with acute COVID-19.

This clone was counted only a few times. The J gene is TRBJ1-5, the V gene TRBV10-3; D may be TRBD1 (6 bases). The CDR3 has 14 residues. Trimming stripped 5 bases from V and 2 bases from J, with 10 bases between. The V gene's germline CDR1 is ENHRY and CDR2 SYGVKD. The CDR3 sequence: CAISTGQGNQPQHF. The DNA of the CDR3 is TGTGCCATCAGTACAGGGCAAGGCAATCAGCCCCAGCATTTT.

This clone was seen once. The chain links TRBV5-6 to TRBJ2-7; 9 nucleotides align to TRBD2. V lost 4 bases, J lost 3 bases, and 8 bases stayed unmatched. In germline, CDR1 is SGHDT, CDR2 YYEEEE. The CDR3 contains 15 residues. The CDR3 here is CASSTVLAGFYEQYF. The CDR3, as DNA: TGTGCCAGCAGCACGGTCCTAGCGGGGTTCTACGAGCAGTACTTC.

This clone was counted between two and nine times. The chain has TRBV19 and TRBJ1-2; D might be TRBD1 (6 bases). Trimming removed 10 bases at V and 1 base at J, with 19 bases between. The CDR3 length is 15 residues. CDR1 is LNHDA and CDR2 is SQIVND in the germline V gene (reference sequence). The CDR3 spells CATTIRDTSNYGYTF. DNA for the CDR3: TGTGCCACCACAATCCGGGACACAAGTAACTATGGCTACACCTTC.